This T cell receptor (beta chain) was identified during a study of Graves' ophthalmopathy and Graves' hyperthyroidism. Trimming shortened V by 6 bases and J by 1 base, and 19 bases separated the two germline ends. The CDR3 length is 16 residues. Germline CDR1 is MNHNS and CDR2 is SASEGT. RNA transcripts were the template, and TCR beta CDR3 regions were amplified from them. The first-round RT-PCR employed HTBI primers together with the Qiagen OneStep RT-PCR kit. A multiplex PCR was then performed as the second round. In TCRdb, the multiplex PCR reads were re-called with MiXCR into one record per CDR3 protein. The table records under 200,000 distinct CDR3 sequences, 30% to 45% of them present only once. Study findings and constraints: Most thyroid clonotypes with frequency above 0.001 were detected in blood too.

As for this clonotype: Its matching antigen is unknown.

Active ophthalmopathy (CAS at least 3, NOSPECS at least 4), lasting under 3 months. It was on clinical symptoms, serum thyroxine, TRAb, thyroid ultrasound and orbital computed tomography that diagnosis relied. The source of this sequence is a woman in her thirties or forties with Graves' ophthalmopathy. The chain joins TRBV6-1 to TRBJ2-7; D could derive from TRBD1 or TRBD2 (5 bases each). Input material: peripheral blood. The CDR3 nucleotides are TGTGCCAGCAGGAATACAGGACTTGGTATTTCCTACGAGCAGTACTTC. This sequence encodes CASRNTGLGISYEQYF.